One and the same sample provided the 4 T cell receptor beta chains below, sequenced in a study of response to subunit inactivated influenza vaccine (dated by TCRdb to about 2018). The library was made by RT-PCR. The instrument given in TCRdb is Illumina HiSeq 2500. TCRdb reworked the public reads: Q25 trimming with fastp, MiXCR clone assembly, productive beta chains retained. All rows with the same CDR3 protein become a single entry with the most common DNA and genes. Counted in this sample were around 750,000 distinct CDR3 sequences; about 20% of them appeared once. The ten largest clonotypes hold roughly a tenth of the sample. The input for sequencing was PBMCs from blood, taken roughly 5 days after vaccination. The source of these receptors is a man aged 50-59 years who received an inactivated influenza vaccine. Donor details come from another sample of the same person, matched by shared clones.

The gene calls are TRBV25-1 and TRBJ2-1, with 9 bases fitting TRBD1. V gave up 3 bases and J gave up 5 bases; unmatched junction bases: 5. This CDR3 comprises 15 residues. Per the germline V gene, CDR1 is MGHDK and CDR2 is SYGVNS. Here the CDR3 DNA reads TGTGCCAGCAGTGACCCGGGACAGGGCGACAATGAGCAGTTCTTC. This translates into CASSDPGQGDNEQFF.

This clonotype occurred a few times. This chain connects TRBV18 to TRBJ1-6; maybe TRBD1 (5 bases). Germline V gene lookup returns CDR1 KGHSH and CDR2 LQKENI. With 4 bases removed from V and 17 bases from J, the gap between germline ends came to 18 bases. This CDR3 is built from 13 residues. CDR3 in DNA: TGTGCCAGCTCACTGGGGGTCGACAGAGAATTCCACTTT. This sequence encodes CASSLGVDREFHF. Filled out from reference TRBV18 and TRBJ1-6, the complete variable domain reads NAGVMQNPRHLVRRRGQEARLRCSPMKGHSHVYWYRQLPEEGLKFMVYLQKENIIDESGMPKERFSAEFPKEGPSILRIQQVVRGDSAAYFCASSLGVDREFHFGNGTRLTVT.

This clonotype was observed a handful of times. V usage is TRBV9 and J usage is TRBJ2-5; 7 nucleotides agree with TRBD2. From germline, CDR1 is SGDLS and CDR2 YYNGEE. The V gene end was trimmed by 3 bases and the J gene end by 6 bases; junction bases not matched to a gene: 2. The CDR3 runs to 12 residues. The CDR3 coding sequence is TGTGCCAGCAGCGGGGGGGGGAAGACCCAGTACTTC. Its protein product is CASSGGGKTQYF.

This clonotype turned up a few times. The chain uses TRBV7-2 and TRBJ2-7; D gene unclear. Per germline, CDR1 SGHTA and CDR2 FQGNSA. The ends were cut back, 2 bases at V and 7 bases at J, with 6 bases in the middle. There are 11 residues in the CDR3. The CDR3 region has the DNA TGTGCCAGCAGCTTATGGGAAGAGCAGTACTTC. Its translation is CASSLWEEQYF.